This T cell receptor beta chain was identified during a study of T-cell memory formation after mild COVID-19. Broader study findings: There was a balanced CD4/CD8 profile in clones contracting day 15 to 85, and later expanders leaned CD4+.

TCRalpha and TCRbeta libraries used 5'RACE with constant-segment primers and UMIs. One entry per CDR3 protein results from TCRdb running MiXCR on the 5' RACE reads. The table records about 600,000 distinct CDR3 sequences, 20% to 25% of them present only once. In the case of this clonotype: Its antigen remains unidentified.

The material sequenced was PBMCs or a T cell subset sorted from them (not recorded which). The receptor was derived from an adult woman who had mild COVID-19 (a few samples of this study predate the infection). Cell type and time point are not known.

CDR3 amino acids: CASSPSGHNNEQFF. The CDR3 DNA is TGTGCCAGCAGCCCTTCCGGACACAACAATGAGCAGTTCTTC. This chain connects TRBV6-2 or TRBV6-3 to TRBJ2-1; possibly TRBD1 for D (5 bases). V lost 6 bases and J 5 bases, leaving 14 bases between the germline ends. Germline assignment: CDR1 MNHEY and CDR2 SVGEGT. The CDR3 covers 14 residues.